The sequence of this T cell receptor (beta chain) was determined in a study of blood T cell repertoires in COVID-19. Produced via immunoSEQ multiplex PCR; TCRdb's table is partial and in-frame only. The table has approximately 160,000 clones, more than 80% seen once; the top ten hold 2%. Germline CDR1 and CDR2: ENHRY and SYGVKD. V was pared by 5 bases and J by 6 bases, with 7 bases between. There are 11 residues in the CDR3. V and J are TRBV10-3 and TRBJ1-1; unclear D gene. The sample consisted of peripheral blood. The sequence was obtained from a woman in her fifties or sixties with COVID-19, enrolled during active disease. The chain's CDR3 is CAISPGAEAFF. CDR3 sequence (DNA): TGTGCCATCAGTCCCGGGGCTGAAGCTTTCTTT.